Reported below is one T cell receptor beta chain. The antigen is unknown. The PCR contained 60 Vbeta and 13 Jbeta primers. Per the original data handling: The authors later counted 75 million to 90 million unique TCR beta chains, some 12 million of them shared. Clones were sequenced by immunoSEQ multiplex PCR, and TCRdb holds only the in-frame ones, with some missing. D and trimming were read from the DNA, whereas the V and J calls and clone size are those reported in that table. The table lists more than 130,000 clones, about 75% of them singletons. These data are taken from a study of cytomegalovirus exposure and HLA in healthy donors. The V gene lost 6 bases and the J gene lost 3 bases, with 14 bases spanning the gap. Germline CDR1 SEHNR, CDR2 FQNEAQ (reference sequence). The length of the CDR3 is 14 residues. Whole-study results and caveats: Sequencing had likely introduced a cluster of highly shared sequence variants as an artifact. Later findings reportedly placed an Asian-associated ancestry cluster below the roughly 700-donor mean for N-insertions. Among CMV-associated TCR beta chains, most appeared HLA-restricted in a later analysis.

The sample taken for sequencing was PBMCs. The origin of this receptor is a young man in good health and CMV-seronegative. This sequence joins TRBV7-9 and TRBJ1-2; D possibly corresponds to TRBD1 (6 bases). The CDR3: CASRTGLGDYGYTF. DNA for the CDR3: TGTGCCAGCAGGACAGGCCTGGGGGACTATGGCTACACCTTC.